The 32 T cell receptor beta chains below were found in one sample sequenced in a study of T-cell reconstitution after alpha-beta-depleted transplantation in children. A TCRbeta library incorporating unique molecular identifiers was prepared. TCRdb ran MiXCR on the PCR reads and lists one entry per CDR3 protein. The sample carries some 220,000 distinct CDR3 sequences, approximately 11% recorded once. The material was PBMCs, obtained before TCRalphabeta/CD19-depleted stem cell transplant. These receptors came from a child less than two years old with acute myeloid leukemia, due to receive a stem cell transplant.

This clonotype was detected ten times or more. The chain has TRBV29-1 and TRBJ1-4; no firm D call. V gave up 4 bases and J gave up 3 bases, with 9 bases separating them. Germline V CDR1 and CDR2: SQVTM, ANQGSEA. The CDR3 consists of 13 residues. CDR3 DNA: TGCAGCGTTGTAACCCGGTCTAATGAAAAACTGTTTTTT. Translated: CSVVTRSNEKLFF.

This clonotype was seen many times. This chain joins TRBV7-9 and TRBJ1-1; 7 positions agree with TRBD1. Trimming at V came to 5 bases and at J to 2 bases, leaving 11 bases not matched to a gene. This CDR3 comprises 16 residues. Looked up from germline, CDR1 is SEHNR and CDR2 is FQNEAQ (reference sequence). Here the CDR3 reads CASSPWAGTANTEAFF. The DNA for the CDR3 is TGTGCCAGCAGCCCATGGGCCGGGACAGCCAACACTGAAGCTTTCTTT.

This clonotype appeared once. Since a much larger clone is just one base distant, this may be a read error. This chain connects TRBV6-1 to TRBJ2-7; TRBD2 might be the D (6 bases). Germline-derived CDR1 and CDR2 are MNHNS and SASEGT. The CDR3 covers 10 residues. This CDR3 reads CASGGYEPYF. In nucleotides, the CDR3 is TGTGCCAGCGGGGGGTACGAGCCGTACTTC.

This clonotype was seen ten or more times. CDR3 bases: TGCGCCAGCACCAGCGGGTTAGCAGATACGCAGTATTTT. Translated: CASTSGLADTQYF. The rearrangement uses TRBV5-1 and TRBJ2-3; perhaps TRBD2 as D (6 bases). V lost 6 bases to trimming and J lost 4 bases, with 12 bases between them. The CDR3 loop spans 13 amino acids. CDR1 and CDR2 (germline): SGHRS, YFSETQ. The variable domain in full, with the rest retrieved from reference TRBV5-1 and TRBJ2-3, is KAGVTQTPRYLIKTRGQQVTLSCSPISGHRSVSWYQQTPGQGLQFLFEYFSETQRNKGNFPGRFSGRQFSNSRSEMNVSTLELGDSALYLCASTSGLADTQYFGPGTRLTVL.

There are many counts of this clonotype. The chain employs TRBV7-2 and TRBJ2-1; D gene uncertain. The V end was cut by 5 bases, the J end by 7 bases, with 12 bases between. CDR1 and CDR2 from the germline V gene are SGHTA and FQGNSA. The CDR3 consists of 13 residues. The CDR3 region is CASSDRVRNEQFF. CDR3 in DNA: TGTGCCAGCAGCGACCGGGTGAGGAATGAGCAGTTCTTC.

This clonotype was seen repeatedly, ten times or more. This chain connects TRBV20-1 to TRBJ2-5, with 15 positions matching TRBD2. The germline CDR1 and CDR2 sequences are DFQATT and SNEGSKA (reference sequence). V shed 1 base and J 4 bases; nucleotides not matched to a gene: 10. The CDR3 spans 18 residues. This CDR3 is CSARGWTSGREVRETQYF. The CDR3 DNA follows: TGCAGTGCTAGAGGTTGGACTAGCGGGAGGGAGGTGAGAGAGACCCAGTACTTC.

The sample holds many counts of this clonotype. The chain combines TRBV10-3 with TRBJ1-3, with a tentative D call TRBD1 (6 bases). V was cut by 3 bases and J by 0 bases, with 12 bases left in between. The CDR3 sequence is 16 residues long. Germline CDR1 reads ENHRY; CDR2 reads SYGVKD. The CDR3 reads CAISEGQTSSGNTIYF. In DNA, the CDR3 is TGTGCCATCAGTGAAGGACAGACGAGCTCTGGAAACACCATATATTTT.

This clonotype was recorded many times. The V and J genes are TRBV7-8 and TRBJ2-3, with a tentative D call TRBD1 (5 bases). Deletions cut 8 bases from V and 0 bases from J, with 9 bases between. The CDR3 sequence is 13 residues long. Germline CDR1 is SGHVS and CDR2 is FQNEAQ. The CDR3 nucleotides read TGTGCCAGCCACAGGATTAGCACAGATACGCAGTATTTT. Protein sequence: CASHRISTDTQYF.

At least ten counts were recorded for this clonotype. The V and J genes are TRBV27 and TRBJ2-3; TRBD2 aligns across 8 bases. Germline assignment: CDR1 MNHEY and CDR2 SMNVEV (reference sequence). Trimming at V came to 1 base and at J to 2 bases, leaving 8 bases not matched to a gene. This CDR3 contains 17 residues. CDR3 sequence: CASSLLLASGFTDTQYF. In nucleotides, the CDR3 is TGTGCCAGCAGTTTATTACTGGCTAGCGGGTTCACAGATACGCAGTATTTT.

This clonotype was seen ten or more times. This chain joins TRBV7-8 and TRBJ2-1, with TRBD1 matching 7 bases. Germline V gene lookup returns CDR1 SGHVS and CDR2 FQNEAQ. V was pared by 5 bases and J by 5 bases, with 3 bases of the junction left unmatched. The CDR3 covers 13 residues. In nucleotides, the CDR3 is TGTGCCAGCAGCCGACAGGGTAACAATGAGCAGTTCTTC. Translation: CASSRQGNNEQFF.

In this sample, this clonotype turned up many times. This chain uses TRBV28 with TRBJ2-7; D possibly corresponds to TRBD1 (6 bases). Germline V gives CDR1 MDHEN, CDR2 SYDVKM. The CDR3 length is 15 residues. Trimming took off 2 bases at V and 6 bases at J, with 17 bases between the two ends. The CDR3 nucleotides read TGTGCCAGCAGTTTAGGTCGGTCAGGGGAGATCGAGCAGTACTTC. This encodes CASSLGRSGEIEQYF. Based on the CDR3 plus reference TRBV28 and TRBJ2-7, the full variable domain is DVKVTQSSRYLVKRTGEKVFLECVQDMDHENMFWYRQDPGLGLRLIYFSYDVKMKEKGDIPEGYSVSREKKERFSLILESASTNQTSMYLCASSLGRSGEIEQYFGPGTRLTVT.

V and J are TRBV6-2 or TRBV6-3 and TRBJ2-1; 7 nucleotides agree with TRBD2. CDR1 MNHEY and CDR2 SVGEGT come from the germline V gene. With V trimmed by 4 bases and J by 0 bases, 3 bases remained unmatched. The CDR3 consists of 15 residues. The CDR3 bases are TGTGCCAGCAGTTCACTAGCGATCTCCTACAATGAGCAGTTCTTC. Protein product: CASSSLAISYNEQFF.

This clonotype was seen more than once but under ten times. The rearrangement joins TRBV11-2 to TRBJ2-1; 7 nucleotides agree with TRBD1. The CDR3 length is 14 residues. Unmatched junction bases numbered 7, after V lost 5 bases and J lost 6 bases. Germline V gene lookup returns CDR1 SGHAT and CDR2 FQNNGV. CDR3 in DNA: TGTGCCAGCAGCAGCCGGGACAGAGTCAATGAGCAGTTCTTC. Amino acids: CASSSRDRVNEQFF. The full variable domain, its missing parts supplied by reference TRBV11-2 and TRBJ2-1, is EAGVAQSPRYKIIEKRQSVAFWCNPISGHATLYWYQQILGQGPKLLIQFQNNGVVDDSQLPKDRFSAERLKGVDSTLKIQPAKLEDSAVYLCASSSRDRVNEQFFGPGTRLTVL.

This clonotype has at least ten counts. The gene calls are TRBV5-5 and TRBJ2-1, with D perhaps TRBD2 (6 bases). Per the germline V gene, CDR1 is SGHKS and CDR2 is YYEKEE (reference sequence). The CDR3 contains 14 residues. With 4 bases removed from V and 7 bases from J, the gap between germline ends came to 15 bases. The CDR3 DNA reads TGTGCCAGCAGCCTGGGACTTTTACGGAATGAGCAGTTCTTC. Translation gives CASSLGLLRNEQFF. Using reference TRBV5-5 and TRBJ2-1 for the parts outside the CDR3, the full variable domain is DAGVTQSPTHLIKTRGQQVTLRCSPISGHKSVSWYQQVLGQGPQFIFQYYEKEERGRGNFPDRFSARQFPNYSSELNVNALLLGDSALYLCASSLGLLRNEQFFGPGTRLTVL.

This clonotype was detected many times. The chain couples TRBV4-3 to TRBJ1-3; D gene unclear. The germline V gene encodes CDR1 LGHNA and CDR2 YSLEER. Trimming left V 0 bases short and J 2 bases short, with 2 bases between. The CDR3 runs to 13 residues. CDR3 sequence reads: CASSQETGNTIYF. The CDR3 DNA follows: TGCGCCAGCAGCCAAGAAACTGGAAACACCATATATTTT.

Ten or more counts support this clonotype. The chain has TRBV7-2 and TRBJ2-3, with 12 bases fitting TRBD2. In germline, CDR1 is SGHTA, CDR2 FQGNSA. V trimming: 5 bases; J trimming: 10 bases; junction bases outside the gene matches: 10. This CDR3 spans 15 amino acids. The CDR3 DNA reads as TGTGCCAGCAGCACCGGACTAGCGGGAAAAGGTGCGCAGTATTTT. Amino acids: CASSTGLAGKGAQYF.

This clonotype was seen ten or more times. The chain carries TRBV28 and TRBJ2-1, with D tentatively TRBD2 (5 bases). The CDR3 length is 14 residues. Trimming took 3 bases from V and 9 from J, leaving 15 bases between them. The germline V gene encodes CDR1 MDHEN and CDR2 SYDVKM. As DNA, the CDR3 is TGTGCCAGCAGTTTTAGGTTGTTGGCGGGTGAGCAGTTCTTC. This encodes CASSFRLLAGEQFF.

This clonotype was detected many times. V is TRBV5-1 and J is TRBJ2-7, with a tentative D call TRBD1 (8 bases). The CDR3 totals 17 residues. The V end lost 2 bases, the J end lost 3 bases, and 21 bases lay between the germline ends. Germline V gene sequence: CDR1 SGHRS, CDR2 YFSETQ. In DNA form, the CDR3 reads TGCGCCAGCAGCTTATTCCCCGGGGGGACAGGATTCTACGAGCAGTACTTC. It translates to CASSLFPGGTGFYEQYF.

In its sample, this clonotype was seen many times. The J gene is TRBJ2-1, the V gene TRBV20-1; the D gene is possibly TRBD2 (7 bases). CDR3 length equals 14 residues. CDR1 DFQATT and CDR2 SNEGSKA come from the germline V gene (reference sequence). V was pared by 3 bases and J by 3 bases, with 12 bases between. The CDR3, as DNA: TGCAGTGCTAGGAGGGGGGACTACTACAATGAGCAGTTCTTC. Protein product: CSARRGDYYNEQFF.

There are many counts of this clonotype. The chain employs TRBV20-1 and TRBJ2-3, with 8 bases matching TRBD2. V lost 3 bases and J lost 2; bases outside the gene matches: 7. CDR1 is DFQATT, CDR2 SNEGSKA, per germline (reference sequence). The CDR3 covers 15 residues. CDR3 in amino acids: CSASGLAGFTDTQYF. In DNA, the CDR3 is TGCAGTGCTAGTGGGCTAGCGGGCTTCACAGATACGCAGTATTTT.

The chain couples TRBV14 to TRBJ2-3; D possibly matches TRBD1 or TRBD2 (5 bases each). The CDR3 totals 16 residues. V dropped 5 bases and J dropped 2 bases, with 17 bases sitting between them. Germline CDR1 SGHDN, CDR2 FVKESK. Here the CDR3 reads CASSTLGVSFTDTQYF. The CDR3 nucleotides are TGTGCCAGCAGCACTTTGGGGGTATCTTTCACAGATACGCAGTATTTT.

This clonotype was seen more than once but under ten times. The V call is TRBV19, the J call TRBJ1-1; D gene uncertain. V was pared by 6 bases and J by 2 bases, with 10 bases between. The germline gives CDR1 LNHDA, CDR2 SQIVND (reference sequence). The CDR3 totals 13 residues. For the CDR3, the DNA is TGTGCCAGTAGAACGGACTTCAACACTGAAGCTTTCTTT. It yields the protein CASRTDFNTEAFF.

As to this clonotype: Just one base apart from a much larger clone, this may be a read error. CDR3 region: CASIQVEGYGYTF. CDR3 bases: TGTGCCAGCATCCAAGTAGAAGGCTATGGCTACACCTTC. J is TRBJ1-2 and V is TRBV4-2; D unresolved. CDR1 is LGHNA, CDR2 YNFKEQ, per germline. This CDR3 has 13 amino acids.

This clonotype was detected ten times or more. V gene TRBV5-6 combines with J gene TRBJ1-1, with D maybe TRBD1 (5 bases). The CDR3 sequence is 15 residues long. Germline V gene sequence: CDR1 SGHDT, CDR2 YYEEEE. Trimming pared 0 bases from V and 5 bases from J, leaving 14 bases between. CDR3 sequence (DNA): TGTGCCAGCAGCTTGGGGGGGATGGGGAGGACTGAAGCTTTCTTT. Its translation: CASSLGGMGRTEAFF.

This clonotype has at least ten counts. This chain connects TRBV24-1 to TRBJ2-1; D is perhaps TRBD2 (6 bases). CDR1 is KGHDR, CDR2 SFDVKD, per germline. With 3 bases removed from V and 6 bases from J, the gap between germline ends came to 17 bases. This CDR3 is 16 amino acids long. CDR3: CATSDRLVGLRNEQFF. In nucleotides, the CDR3 is TGTGCCACCAGTGATCGACTAGTTGGGTTACGCAATGAGCAGTTCTTC.

This clonotype was counted many times. CDR3 sequence (DNA): TGTGCCAGCAGTTTGGGGCGGACGGATGGCTACACCTTC. Protein: CASSLGRTDGYTF. The chain employs TRBV12-3 or TRBV12-4 and TRBJ1-2; tentatively, D is TRBD1 (5 bases). The germline V and J ends were trimmed by 3 bases and 6 bases, with 11 bases remaining between them. This CDR3 comprises 13 residues.

The chain joins TRBV20-1 to TRBJ1-5, with TRBD1 matching 12 bases. The CDR3 runs 14 residues. Trimming cost V 6 bases and J 6 bases; bases outside gene matches: 6. Germline loops: CDR1 DFQATT, CDR2 SNEGSKA (reference sequence). The chain's CDR3 is CSATGTGGTQPQHF. The CDR3 DNA is TGCAGTGCAACCGGGACAGGGGGCACTCAGCCCCAGCATTTT.

This clonotype was counted ten times or more. The rearrangement links TRBV18 to TRBJ2-6; TRBD1 matches 10 bases. Germline CDR1 is KGHSH and CDR2 is LQKENI. The CDR3 totals 17 residues. V was clipped by 8 bases and J by 0 bases; unmatched bases: 7. DNA for the CDR3: TGTGCCAGCGGACCGGGACAGGGGCTCTCTGGGGCCAACGTCCTGACTTTC. Encoded protein: CASGPGQGLSGANVLTF.

At least ten counts were recorded for this clonotype. V gene TRBV11-1 combines with J gene TRBJ2-2; D is perhaps TRBD2 (6 bases). CDR3 size: 14 residues. Germline V gene lookup returns CDR1 SGHAT and CDR2 FQDESV (reference sequence). V gave up 5 bases and J gave up 1 base, with 8 bases separating them. The CDR3 DNA follows: TGTGCCAGCAGCCCTAGCGAGAACACCGGGGAGCTGTTTTTT. Protein: CASSPSENTGELFF.

In its sample, this clonotype was seen many times. The genes are TRBV15 and TRBJ2-5; the D is unclear. The CDR3 has 14 residues. The germline V gene has CDR1 LNHNV and CDR2 YYDKDF (reference sequence). V was clipped by 4 bases and J by 5 bases, with 14 bases between them. The CDR3 protein is CATSTSWGLETQYF. Here the CDR3 DNA reads TGTGCCACCAGCACCTCATGGGGTCTCGAGACCCAGTACTTC.

This clonotype has a count of ten or more. The chain combines TRBV29-1 with TRBJ1-1; D gene ambiguous. V was cut by 2 bases and J by 1 base, with 8 bases left in between. CDR1 and CDR2 from the germline V gene are SQVTM and ANQGSEA. The CDR3 is made up of 13 amino acids. The chain's CDR3 is CSVENQQNTEAFF. For the CDR3, the DNA is TGCAGCGTTGAAAACCAGCAGAACACTGAAGCTTTCTTT.

This clonotype was found a few times. The CDR3 DNA reads as TGTGCCAGCTCGCTGGGACAGGGAAACTCTGGAAACACCATATATTTT. This sequence encodes CASSLGQGNSGNTIYF. The J gene is TRBJ1-3, the V gene TRBV18; 9 nucleotides agree with TRBD1. The CDR3 consists of 16 residues. Germline V lookup: CDR1 KGHSH, CDR2 LQKENI. The V segment lost 6 bases and the J segment 0 bases; nucleotides outside the gene matches: 6. Complete variable domain (other parts from reference TRBV18 and TRBJ1-3): NAGVMQNPRHLVRRRGQEARLRCSPMKGHSHVYWYRQLPEEGLKFMVYLQKENIIDESGMPKERFSAEFPKEGPSILRIQQVVRGDSAAYFCASSLGQGNSGNTIYFGEGSWLTVV.